This T cell receptor (beta chain) was documented in a study of molecular identifiers for immune sequencing clone quantification. This clonotype was observed at least ten times. Germline assignment: CDR1 SNHLY and CDR2 FYNNEI. CDR3 length: 15 amino acids. The V gene lost 7 bases and the J gene lost 7 bases, with 20 bases spanning the gap. Previously described methods and listed TCR primers were employed for the bulk TCR libraries. TCRdb re-called the PCR reads through MiXCR, storing one row per CDR3 protein. The sample includes about 320,000 distinct CDR3 sequences, about 21% seen only once; the top ten take 0.81%.

The chain carries TRBV2 and TRBJ1-5; D is unresolved. The receptor comes from a human donor in good health. Some libraries in this study had Jurkat cell RNA spiked in. Specimen: naive CD8+ T cells from blood, with Jurkat cell RNA spiked in. Subset: FACS-sorted CD8+CD4-CCR7+CD45RA+ naive T cells. The CDR3 reads CASMSGYGGGQPQHF. CDR3 DNA: TGTGCCAGCATGTCGGGGTACGGTGGAGGCCAGCCCCAGCATTTT.